This paragraph covers one T cell receptor beta chain sequence. Its antigen specificity is not known. The input lacks base qualities; no much larger clone sits a single base away. Sample time point, as interpreted from the label and publication: baseline before first vaccination. Vaccinee samples came from UK trials COV001 and COV002, including a single-blind randomized controlled phase 2/3 trial of AZD1222 (ChAdOx1 nCoV-19) in healthy adults. For TCRbeta chain sequencing, PBMC samples from trial participants were taken at day 0 and at day 28 after the second dose. These data originate in a study of T cell responses to AZD1222 COVID-19 vaccine (dated by TCRdb to the early 2020s). About the study as a whole: Because spike-specific TCR depth and breadth did not differ between the two schedules, AZD1222 recipients who got a second dose at roughly 4 weeks were pooled with those who got a second dose at roughly 12 weeks. TCR sequencing was performed for 230 to 250 trial participants, of whom about 200 were given two doses of AZD1222 and around 25 were given two doses of MenACWY control vaccine. Trial participants were enrolled by age into 18-55, 56-69 and 70-plus year subgroups, with around 150, 28 and 57 TCR-sequenced participants respectively. General study outcomes and caveats: After two AZD1222 doses, both the breadth and the depth of spike-specific TCRs were significantly higher than at day 0 and than in MenACWY recipients. In the small 56-69-year group, the increase in depth fell short of significance, most likely because of low power. No day 14 peak-response samples were available, so repertoires were characterized only after the peak T cell response. Conclusions about previously exposed vaccinees are limited because only a handful of AZD1222 recipients were SARS-CoV-2 seropositive at baseline. Vaccine-associated CD4 TCRs spanned the whole spike protein, with dominant responses in regions 160-218 and 743-854. Reportedly, close to half of the unique spike-specific TCRs recognized epitopes lying outside the regions that are mutated in the B.1.351 and B.1.1.7 variants. Participants were mostly white British, with more females than males. The authors suggested clonal diversity may have been underestimated.

The CDR3 regions of human TCRbeta chains were analyzed by immunosequencing. As for the original processing: TCRs in the repertoires were compared against a reference library of SARS-CoV-2-specific TCRs that had been generated with the MIRA antigen-specificity platform. Breadth meant the fraction of unique TCRs that were SARS-CoV-2-associated, whereas depth meant the fraction of total T cells that were SARS-CoV-2-associated. Using the MIRA data, every spike-specific TCR was mapped to the spike region that the TCR reacted to and assigned to either a CD4 or a CD8 class. Log10-transformed breadth and depth values were compared by one-way ANOVA with Sidak's multiple comparisons tests. As stored in TCRdb, this immuneACCESS dataset retains in-frame rearrangements with V and J assigned. A fraction of the clones does not appear; measured against another copy, unresolved V genes explain less than half of the discrepancy, and the remainder lacks a known reason. That table supplies the V and J calls and clone size; D and trimming were determined from the DNA. This sample comprises fewer than 90,000 clones, 88% of them detected only once. Under 13% of the sample rests with the top ten.

The germline ends are 19 bases apart after V is trimmed by 0 bases and J by 4 bases. Including the terminal cysteine and phenylalanine, the CDR3 comprises 18 residues. Of all the DNA, just the CDR3 is kept, 54 bases in frame from base 1. From the germline V gene (reference sequence), CDR1 is SGHNT and CDR2 is YYREEE. In this chain, TRBV5-4 is recombined with TRBJ2-2; no D gene call is confident. The source material was peripheral blood, sampled on day 0 of AZD1222 vaccination. The sequence was obtained from an adult in good health. The CDR3 here reads CASSLAFRSAQITGELFF. In nucleotides, the sequence is TGTGCCAGCAGCTTGGCTTTTCGAAGCGCGCAGATCACCGGGGAGCTGTTTTTT.